One T cell receptor (beta chain) is described in this entry. As yet, its antigen is unknown. Trimming removed 2 bases at V and 5 bases at J, with 6 bases between. The length of the CDR3 is 12 residues. This entry comes from a study of type 1 regulatory T cells. Via MiXCR, TCRdb re-called the reads, giving one row per CDR3 protein. The sample holds about 68,000 distinct CDR3 sequences, nearly 65% seen once. The sequence came from a human donor in good health. The chain joins TRBV12-3 or TRBV12-4 to TRBJ2-5, with D hard to call. Sequencing input: cultured T cells, either the whole culture or a sorted T cell fraction (not recorded which). Subset described: Tr1-enriched cell product generated in vitro against host alloantigens. The CDR3 coding sequence is TGTGCCAGCAGTTTATCCGGGGAGACCCAGTACTTC. Protein sequence: CASSLSGETQYF.